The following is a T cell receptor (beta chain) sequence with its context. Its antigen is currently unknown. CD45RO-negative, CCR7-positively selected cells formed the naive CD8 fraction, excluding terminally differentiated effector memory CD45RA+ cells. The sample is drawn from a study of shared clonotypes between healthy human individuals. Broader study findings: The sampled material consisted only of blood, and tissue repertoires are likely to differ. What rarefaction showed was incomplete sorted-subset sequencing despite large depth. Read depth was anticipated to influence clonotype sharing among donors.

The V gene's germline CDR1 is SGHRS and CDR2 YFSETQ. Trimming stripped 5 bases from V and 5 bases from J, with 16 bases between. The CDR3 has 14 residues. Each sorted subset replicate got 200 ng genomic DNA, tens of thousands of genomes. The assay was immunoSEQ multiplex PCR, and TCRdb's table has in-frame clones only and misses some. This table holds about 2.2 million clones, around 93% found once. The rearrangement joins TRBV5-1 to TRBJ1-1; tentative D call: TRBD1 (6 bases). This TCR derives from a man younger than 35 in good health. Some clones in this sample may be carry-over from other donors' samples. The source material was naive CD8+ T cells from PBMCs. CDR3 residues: CASSLAGGVTEAFF. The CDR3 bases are TGCGCCAGCAGTCTGGCGGGGGGCGTAACTGAAGCTTTCTTT.